Listed here are 28 T cell receptor beta chains from one sample, sequenced in a study of shared clonotypes between healthy human individuals. Profiled with immunoSEQ multiplex PCR; TCRdb holds only in-frame clones, not every one. The sample holds about 2.1 million clones; 85% to 95% are singletons and the top ten take 1.5% to 2%. Naive CD8 cells were CD45RO-negative, positively selected for CCR7, excluding terminally differentiated effector memory CD45RA+ cells. The sequenced sample was naive CD8+ T cells from PBMCs. These receptors all stem from a man between 18 and 35 years old in good health. Some clones in this sample may be carry-over from other donors' samples.

This clone is a singleton in its sample. J is TRBJ1-3 and V is TRBV6-1; possible D gene TRBD1, 5 bases. The V and J ends lost 1 base and 0 bases respectively, with 13 bases between them. Germline V lookup: CDR1 MNHNS, CDR2 SASEGT. The CDR3 loop spans 17 amino acids. CDR3 sequence (DNA): TGTGCCAGCAGTGAAGACAGGCGGCCAATCTCTGGAAACACCATATATTTT. It specifies CASSEDRRPISGNTIYF.

This rearrangement joins TRBV27 to TRBJ1-1; D might be TRBD1 (5 bases). The CDR3 is made up of 15 amino acids. The germline V gene has CDR1 MNHEY and CDR2 SMNVEV (reference sequence). The V end lost 0 bases, the J end lost 4 bases, and 12 bases lay between the germline ends. The CDR3 nucleotides are TGTGCCAGCAGTTTATCTGGGGTTGGGGCCACTGAAGCTTTCTTT. Amino acids: CASSLSGVGATEAFF.

The CDR3 sequence: CASSPDRVPYEQYF. CDR3 nucleotides: TGCGCCAGCAGCCCGGACAGGGTTCCCTACGAGCAGTACTTC. V and J are TRBV5-1 and TRBJ2-7; TRBD1 matches 8 bases. The CDR3 loop spans 14 amino acids. The ends lost 4 bases at V and 2 bases at J; junction bases unmatched: 5. Germline V CDR1 and CDR2: SGHRS, YFSETQ. Complete variable domain (other parts from reference TRBV5-1 and TRBJ2-7): KAGVTQTPRYLIKTRGQQVTLSCSPISGHRSVSWYQQTPGQGLQFLFEYFSETQRNKGNFPGRFSGRQFSNSRSEMNVSTLELGDSALYLCASSPDRVPYEQYFGPGTRLTVT.

J is TRBJ2-7 and V is TRBV14, with TRBD1 identical over 7 bases. The CDR3 has 16 amino acids. Germline loops: CDR1 SGHDN, CDR2 FVKESK. The J segment lost 2 bases and the V segment lost 1 base, leaving 8 bases of the junction unmatched. The CDR3 protein is CASSQGKGRGTYEQYF. The CDR3 DNA is TGTGCCAGCAGCCAAGGCAAGGGCAGGGGGACCTACGAGCAGTACTTC.

J is TRBJ2-4 and V is TRBV27, with a tentative D call TRBD1 (6 bases). The germline gives CDR1 MNHEY, CDR2 SMNVEV (reference sequence). Trimming removed 5 bases at V and 7 bases at J, with 15 bases between. The CDR3 loop spans 14 amino acids. Written as DNA, the CDR3 is TGTGCCAGCAGTCCCGTAAAGGGGGTTAACATTCAGTACTTC. This gives the protein CASSPVKGVNIQYF.

The chain employs TRBV28 and TRBJ1-1; possibly TRBD1 for D (5 bases). The germline V gene encodes CDR1 MDHEN and CDR2 SYDVKM. This CDR3 is built from 16 residues. Trimming cost V 2 bases and J 0 bases, with 13 bases left between them. The CDR3 sequence is CASSLGPGAMNTEAFF. The CDR3 bases are TGTGCCAGCAGTTTAGGGCCCGGGGCTATGAACACTGAAGCTTTCTTT.

The chain joins TRBV19 to TRBJ2-7, with D hard to call. CDR3 size: 13 residues. Trimming removed 6 bases from V and 4 bases from J, with 13 bases in between. Germline lookup yields CDR1 LNHDA and CDR2 SQIVND (reference sequence). CDR3 amino acids: CASSPPQSYEQYF. The CDR3 DNA is TGTGCCAGTAGCCCACCCCAGAGTTACGAGCAGTACTTC.

The rearrangement links TRBV5-4 to TRBJ1-2, with D possibly matching TRBD1 (5 bases). The germline V gene encodes CDR1 SGHNT and CDR2 YYREEE (reference sequence). This CDR3 is 17 amino acids long. Trimming shortened V by 1 base and J by 2 bases, and 18 bases separated the two germline ends. The CDR3 sequence is CASSLIPSDSSNYGYTF. In DNA, the CDR3 is TGTGCCAGCAGCTTGATCCCTTCCGACAGCAGCAACTATGGCTACACCTTC.

The chain employs TRBV19 and TRBJ1-4; perhaps TRBD1 as D (5 bases). Germline CDR1 reads LNHDA; CDR2 reads SQIVND (reference sequence). Trimming took 5 bases from V and 6 from J, leaving 25 bases between them. The CDR3 spans 18 residues. The CDR3 loop is CASSPPPDTTGGDEKLFF. In nucleotides, the CDR3 is TGTGCCAGTAGTCCCCCCCCGGACACTACGGGAGGAGATGAAAAACTGTTTTTT.

The chain has TRBV28 and TRBJ2-3; the match to TRBD2 covers 10 bases. Germline V gene data show CDR1 as MDHEN and CDR2 as SYDVKM. The CDR3 runs to 19 residues. Trimming at V came to 2 bases and at J to 4 bases, leaving 15 bases not matched to a gene. As DNA, the CDR3 is TGTGCCAGCAGTTTACTCGACCCTCCTAGCGGGAGCTGGGCAGATACGCAGTATTTT. As protein: CASSLLDPPSGSWADTQYF. Full variable domain (rest looked up from reference TRBV28 and TRBJ2-3): DVKVTQSSRYLVKRTGEKVFLECVQDMDHENMFWYRQDPGLGLRLIYFSYDVKMKEKGDIPEGYSVSREKKERFSLILESASTNQTSMYLCASSLLDPPSGSWADTQYFGPGTRLTVL.

CDR3 protein: CSVGWGESYEQYF. CDR3 in DNA: TGCAGCGTTGGGTGGGGGGAGTCCTACGAGCAGTACTTC. The J gene is TRBJ2-7, the V gene TRBV29-1, with a weak D call TRBD2 (6 bases). V gave up 4 bases and J gave up 1 base, with 11 bases separating them. Germline V gene sequence: CDR1 SQVTM, CDR2 ANQGSEA. CDR3 size: 13 residues.

This chain joins TRBV28 and TRBJ2-3, with D perhaps TRBD2 (5 bases). With 6 bases removed from V and 1 base from J, the gap between germline ends came to 14 bases. Germline V gives CDR1 MDHEN, CDR2 SYDVKM. CDR3 length equals 15 residues. The CDR3 DNA reads TGTGCCAGCAGCAGTCGGAGGACGGGCACAGATACGCAGTATTTT. Its translation is CASSSRRTGTDTQYF.

This clone was detected once. V gene TRBV7-6 combines with J gene TRBJ2-7, with 11 bases identical to TRBD1. The CDR3 runs 14 residues. Germline values: CDR1 SGHVS, CDR2 FNYEAQ. Losses at the gene ends were 1 base for V and 7 bases for J; bases not matched to a gene: 3. CDR3 residues: CASSLGTGGREQYF. CDR3 DNA: TGTGCCAGCAGCTTAGGGACAGGGGGCAGGGAGCAGTACTTC. Complete variable domain (other parts from reference TRBV7-6 and TRBJ2-7): GAGVSQSPRYKVTKRGQDVALRCDPISGHVSLYWYRQALGQGPEFLTYFNYEAQQDKSGLPNDRFSAERPEGSISTLTIQRTEQRDSAMYRCASSLGTGGREQYFGPGTRLTVT.

This chain uses TRBV18 with TRBJ2-1; TRBD2 aligns across 8 bases. The J segment lost 5 bases and the V segment lost 5 bases, leaving 11 bases of the junction unmatched. This CDR3 has 16 residues. CDR1 and CDR2 (germline): KGHSH, LQKENI. CDR3 protein: CASSNSAGATDNEQFF. The CDR3 nucleotides read TGTGCCAGCTCAAACTCAGCGGGAGCGACGGACAATGAGCAGTTCTTC.

Worth noting for this clone: This may arise from a read error, as a much more abundant clone is one base away. This chain connects TRBV9 to TRBJ2-2; D uncertain. Germline loops: CDR1 SGDLS, CDR2 YYNGEE. The V and J ends lost 1 base and 1 base respectively, with 5 bases between them. The CDR3 loop spans 14 amino acids. The CDR3 DNA is TGTGCCAGCAGCGTATGGGGGAACACCGGGGAGCTGTTTTTT. Encoded protein: CASSVWGNTGELFF.

The rearrangement uses TRBV18 and TRBJ2-1, with 10 bases identical to TRBD2. CDR3 length equals 15 residues. Trimming cost V 0 bases and J 10 bases; bases outside gene matches: 6. The V gene's germline CDR1 is KGHSH and CDR2 LQKENI. This chain's CDR3 is CASSPPASGSDEQFF. The CDR3 DNA follows: TGTGCCAGCTCACCACCAGCTAGCGGGAGCGACGAGCAGTTCTTC. The full variable domain, its missing parts supplied by reference TRBV18 and TRBJ2-1, is NAGVMQNPRHLVRRRGQEARLRCSPMKGHSHVYWYRQLPEEGLKFMVYLQKENIIDESGMPKERFSAEFPKEGPSILRIQQVVRGDSAAYFCASSPPASGSDEQFFGPGTRLTVL.

This clone was counted once. This sample includes further DNA sequences coding for the same CDR3. The chain links TRBV19 to TRBJ1-1; D is uncertain. This CDR3 spans 13 amino acids. V lost 1 base, J lost 2 bases, and 5 bases lay in between. Germline-derived CDR1 and CDR2 are LNHDA and SQIVND (reference sequence). As DNA, the CDR3 is TGTGCCAGTAGTATAGGCGGTAACACTGAAGCTTTCTTT. It is translated as CASSIGGNTEAFF.

This chain uses TRBV13 with TRBJ2-5, with 11 bases identical to TRBD1. J was trimmed by 9 bases and V by 3 bases; bases with no gene match: 3. This CDR3 is built from 13 residues. From germline, CDR1 is PRHDT and CDR2 FYEKMQ (reference sequence). This CDR3 is CASSFGTGGSQYF. CDR3 in DNA: TGTGCCAGCAGCTTCGGGACAGGGGGGTCCCAGTACTTC.

V usage is TRBV9 and J usage is TRBJ2-3; D might be TRBD2 (5 bases). The CDR3 covers 16 residues. V was cut by 0 bases and J by 3 bases, with 14 bases left in between. The germline V gene encodes CDR1 SGDLS and CDR2 YYNGEE. The CDR3 region has the DNA TGTGCCAGCAGCGTAGGTGGCAGCGGAACAACAGATACGCAGTATTTT. Translated: CASSVGGSGTTDTQYF.

The chain couples TRBV29-1 to TRBJ2-5; TRBD1 or TRBD2 may be the D gene (6 bases each). The CDR3 has 13 residues. Trimming took 7 bases from V and 2 from J, leaving 14 bases between them. Germline CDR1 and CDR2: SQVTM and ANQGSEA. The CDR3 here is CSDGGRGQETQYF. In DNA, the CDR3 is TGCAGCGACGGGGGCAGAGGTCAAGAGACCCAGTACTTC.

This chain links TRBV7-9 with TRBJ1-1, with D hard to call. Per germline, CDR1 SEHNR and CDR2 FQNEAQ (reference sequence). The CDR3 length is 13 residues. Trimming took 5 bases from V and 8 from J, leaving 15 bases between them. The CDR3 is CASSPTLLGEAFF. CDR3 bases: TGTGCCAGCAGCCCTACCCTATTGGGAGAAGCTTTCTTT.

This chain uses TRBV19 with TRBJ2-3; D gene unclear. Trimming stripped 3 bases from V and 2 bases from J, with 9 bases between. Germline CDR1 and CDR2: LNHDA and SQIVND (reference sequence). The CDR3 length is 14 residues. In DNA form, the CDR3 reads TGTGCCAGTAGTATCCTAGTCGACACAGATACGCAGTATTTT. This sequence encodes CASSILVDTDTQYF. The whole variable domain, remainder taken from reference TRBV19 and TRBJ2-3, is DGGITQSPKYLFRKEGQNVTLSCEQNLNHDAMYWYRQDPGQGLRLIYYSQIVNDFQKGDIAEGYSVSREKKESFPLTVTSAQKNPTAFYLCASSILVDTDTQYFGPGTRLTVL.

This clone has just a few counts. The sample carries other DNA sequences with the same CDR3. The chain uses TRBV29-1 and TRBJ1-1; TRBD1 matches at 9 bases. V trimming: 6 bases; J trimming: 2 bases; junction bases outside the gene matches: 1. Germline V gene lookup returns CDR1 SQVTM and CDR2 ANQGSEA. This CDR3 comprises 12 residues. The CDR3 spells CSVGQGNTEAFF. DNA for the CDR3: TGCAGCGTGGGACAGGGAAACACTGAAGCTTTCTTT. Full variable domain (rest looked up from reference TRBV29-1 and TRBJ1-1): SAVISQKPSRDICQRGTSLTIQCQVDSQVTMMFWYRQQPGQSLTLIATANQGSEATYESGFVIDKFPISRPNLTFSTLTVSNMSPEDSSIYLCSVGQGNTEAFFGQGTRLTVV.

This chain uses TRBV10-2 with TRBJ1-1; D uncertain. The CDR3 runs to 11 residues. V was clipped by 11 bases and J by 3 bases, with 10 bases between them. Germline CDR1 and CDR2: WSHSY and SAAADI. CDR3 protein: CAAAADTEAFF. CDR3 DNA sequence: TGCGCCGCCGCGGCTGACACTGAAGCTTTCTTT.

CDR3 DNA: TGTGCCAGCAGCCCCACCAGGGGCGGGAGAGGTGAGCAGTTCTTC. Its translation is CASSPTRGGRGEQFF. The chain links TRBV7-3 to TRBJ2-1; TRBD2 might be the D (7 bases). The CDR3 is 15 amino acids. V was cut by 5 bases and J by 9 bases, with 20 bases left in between. Germline V gene data show CDR1 as SGHTA and CDR2 as FQGTGA.

This clone turned up a few times. The chain employs TRBV10-2 and TRBJ1-5; D is unclear. CDR3 length equals 12 residues. Germline assignment: CDR1 WSHSY and CDR2 SAAADI. Between the trimmed V and J ends, which lost 3 bases and 2 bases, there was a span of 2 bases. In nucleotides, the CDR3 is TGCGCCAGCAGTGATGGCAATCAGCCCCAGCATTTT. As protein: CASSDGNQPQHF.

The chain links TRBV5-5 to TRBJ2-5; 9 bases align to TRBD1. The CDR3 sequence is 15 residues long. The V gene end was trimmed by 2 bases and the J gene end by 5 bases; junction bases not matched to a gene: 7. The germline gives CDR1 SGHKS, CDR2 YYEKEE (reference sequence). CDR3 residues: CASSFSQGARETQYF. The CDR3 nucleotides are TGTGCCAGCAGCTTCTCACAGGGGGCGAGGGAGACCCAGTACTTC.

The J gene is TRBJ2-1, the V gene TRBV7-9; 8 positions agree with TRBD1. V gave up 6 bases and J gave up 8 bases; unmatched junction bases: 15. CDR1 is SEHNR and CDR2 is FQNEAQ in the germline V gene (reference sequence). This CDR3 is 16 amino acids long. CDR3 in amino acids: CASSPDLDRGIHEQFF. The CDR3 DNA is TGTGCCAGCAGTCCTGATTTAGACAGGGGTATCCATGAGCAGTTCTTC.